These 30 T cell receptor beta chains share one sample of origin, sequenced in a study of shared clonotypes between healthy human individuals. Generated by immunoSEQ multiplex PCR, the TCRdb table keeps only in-frame clones and is missing some. In the table there are 2 million to 2.5 million clones, 90% to 97% of which are singletons. The material sequenced was naive CD4+ T cells sorted from blood. Subset reported: CD45RA+ positively selected. All receptors come from a man between 18 and 29 years old in good health.

The J gene is TRBJ1-2, the V gene TRBV13, with a tentative D call TRBD1 (6 bases). Trimming took off 3 bases at V and 2 bases at J, with 10 bases between the two ends. CDR3 length: 14 residues. Germline CDR1 is PRHDT and CDR2 is FYEKMQ (reference sequence). The CDR3: CASSFPDRNYGYTF. The CDR3 region has the DNA TGTGCCAGCAGCTTCCCGGACAGAAACTATGGCTACACCTTC.

This clone was observed a single time. Within the sample, other DNA sequences also encode this same CDR3. This chain joins TRBV5-1 and TRBJ2-7, with D perhaps matching TRBD2 (6 bases). The V gene lost 3 bases and the J gene lost 1 base, with 11 bases spanning the gap. Germline loops: CDR1 SGHRS, CDR2 YFSETQ. The CDR3 consists of 14 residues. CDR3 nucleotide sequence: TGCGCCAGCAGCTCGGAGGGCGGATCCTACGAGCAGTACTTC. It translates to CASSSEGGSYEQYF.

The J gene is TRBJ1-6, the V gene TRBV4-1; tentative D call: TRBD1 (5 bases). The V and J ends lost 1 base and 7 bases respectively, with 11 bases between them. Germline V gives CDR1 MGHRA, CDR2 YSYEKL. This CDR3 is 15 amino acids long. Written as DNA, the CDR3 is TGCGCCAGCAGCCAAGGGAGACAGATAAATTCACCCCTCCACTTT. Protein: CASSQGRQINSPLHF.

The table lists this clone with a few counts. The chain couples TRBV2 to TRBJ1-5; D unresolved. Germline V gene sequence: CDR1 SNHLY, CDR2 FYNNEI. The ends were cut back, 1 base at V and 3 bases at J, with 7 bases in the middle. The CDR3 totals 14 residues. In DNA, the CDR3 is TGTGCCAGCAGTGAAGTGGACTACAATCAGCCCCAGCATTTT. This translates into CASSEVDYNQPQHF.

The chain couples TRBV6-5 to TRBJ2-7; D uncertain. Germline values: CDR1 MNHEY, CDR2 SVGAGI. This CDR3 has 15 residues. V shed 0 bases and J shed 6 bases, with 15 bases lying between them. The CDR3 nucleotides are TGTGCCAGCAGTTACTCACTTGGGGATCCCGCCGAGCAGTACTTC. Amino acid sequence: CASSYSLGDPAEQYF.

About this clone itself: Other DNA sequences of this sample code for an identical CDR3. The chain's CDR3 is CAWSVWTGGYEQYF. Here the CDR3 DNA reads TGTGCCTGGAGTGTGTGGACAGGGGGATACGAGCAGTACTTC. This chain uses TRBV30 with TRBJ2-7; 10 bases align to TRBD1. The V gene end was trimmed by 0 bases and the J gene end by 4 bases; junction bases not matched to a gene: 3. This CDR3 spans 14 amino acids. Germline V CDR1 and CDR2: GTSNPN, SVGIG (reference sequence).

This sequence joins TRBV2 and TRBJ2-4, with D possibly TRBD2 on 6 matching bases. The CDR3 consists of 16 residues. Per germline, CDR1 SNHLY and CDR2 FYNNEI. Trimming pared 2 bases from V and 1 base from J, leaving 12 bases between. The CDR3 loop reads CASSESEGRAKNIQYF. CDR3 DNA: TGTGCCAGCAGTGAATCGGAGGGTAGGGCCAAAAACATTCAGTACTTC. Drawing the rest from reference TRBV2 and TRBJ2-4, the complete variable domain is EPEVTQTPSHQVTQMGQEVILRCVPISNHLYFYWYRQILGQKVEFLVSFYNNEISEKSEIFDDQFSVERPDGSNFTLKIRSTKLEDSAMYFCASSESEGRAKNIQYFGAGTRLSVL.

J is TRBJ1-5 and V is TRBV15; 7 bases match TRBD1. The CDR3 has 16 residues. After removal of 2 bases from V and 1 base from J, the junction contained 5 bases not matched to a gene. Germline V gives CDR1 LNHNV, CDR2 YYDKDF (reference sequence). CDR3 residues: CATSRKGQKSNQPQHF. The CDR3 DNA reads as TGTGCCACCAGCAGAAAGGGACAGAAGAGCAATCAGCCCCAGCATTTT.

This rearrangement joins TRBV10-3 to TRBJ2-7, with TRBD1 matching 7 bases. The germline V gene encodes CDR1 ENHRY and CDR2 SYGVKD. The CDR3 is made up of 13 amino acids. The ends lost 3 bases at V and 5 bases at J; junction bases unmatched: 4. CDR3 protein: CAISEQTGNEQYF. DNA for the CDR3: TGTGCCATCAGTGAACAGACAGGGAACGAGCAGTACTTC.

The chain is built from TRBV5-6 and TRBJ1-5; D is possibly TRBD1 (5 bases). The V end lost 0 bases, the J end lost 8 bases, and 9 bases lay between the germline ends. Looked up from germline, CDR1 is SGHDT and CDR2 is YYEEEE. This CDR3 has 13 amino acids. In DNA, the CDR3 is TGTGCCAGCAGCTTGGCGGGCAGGGAGCCCCAGCATTTT. Translating it yields CASSLAGREPQHF.

This sequence joins TRBV6-6 and TRBJ2-7; D is perhaps TRBD2 (6 bases). This CDR3 comprises 16 residues. Per the germline V gene, CDR1 is MNHNY and CDR2 is SVGAGI (reference sequence). Trimming cost V 2 bases and J 0 bases, with 14 bases left between them. The CDR3 DNA reads TGTGCCAGCAGTTACGAACCGTCGGGGGTCTCCTACGAGCAGTACTTC. Its protein is CASSYEPSGVSYEQYF.

CDR3 region: CASSWGTGNTEAFF. CDR3 coding DNA: TGTGCCAGCAGCTGGGGAACAGGGAACACTGAAGCTTTCTTT. This chain uses TRBV7-9 with TRBJ1-1, with D possibly TRBD1 on 5 matching bases. The V gene's germline CDR1 is SEHNR and CDR2 FQNEAQ (reference sequence). This CDR3 contains 14 residues. Trimming shortened V by 4 bases and J by 1 base, and 10 bases separated the two germline ends.

Comments on this clone: The same CDR3 can be traced to other DNA sequences in this sample. The chain combines TRBV28 with TRBJ2-7; D not certain. With 8 bases removed from V and 3 bases from J, the gap between germline ends came to 8 bases. The CDR3 runs 11 residues. Germline CDR1 MDHEN, CDR2 SYDVKM. The DNA for the CDR3 is TGTGCCAGCCTGTCCGACTACGAGCAGTACTTC. Residues: CASLSDYEQYF.

This rearrangement joins TRBV18 to TRBJ1-1; TRBD1 is a possible D gene (5 bases). CDR1 and CDR2 from the germline V gene are KGHSH and LQKENI. The germline V and J ends were trimmed by 5 bases and 10 bases, with 20 bases remaining between them. The CDR3 is 14 residues long. CDR3: CASSRQSSQEGAFF. The DNA of the CDR3 is TGTGCCAGCTCAAGACAGAGCTCTCAGGAAGGAGCTTTCTTT.

The V call is TRBV10-3, the J call TRBJ2-2; D tentatively reads TRBD1 or TRBD2 (5 bases each). The V gene's germline CDR1 is ENHRY and CDR2 SYGVKD. V lost 7 bases, J lost 0 bases, and 12 bases lay in between. The CDR3 has 15 amino acids. CDR3 region: CAITPGPPNTGELFF. In DNA, the CDR3 is TGTGCCATCACCCCGGGACCTCCGAACACCGGGGAGCTGTTTTTT.

To note about this clone: Given the absence of the conserved phenylalanine or tryptophan at the CDR3 end, a read error is likely. This chain uses TRBV18 with TRBJ1-1; 8 nucleotides align to TRBD1. The V segment lost 1 base and the J segment 7 bases; nucleotides outside the gene matches: 11. Per germline, CDR1 KGHSH and CDR2 LQKENI. This CDR3 has 16 residues. The CDR3 spells CASSPLQGAPLVEAFL. The CDR3 DNA reads TGTGCCAGCTCACCACTCCAGGGGGCCCCTTTGGTTGAAGCTTTCCTT.

V usage is TRBV18 and J usage is TRBJ2-7; D perhaps matches TRBD2 (5 bases). Germline CDR1 KGHSH, CDR2 LQKENI. The CDR3 length is 14 residues. Trimming took off 3 bases at V and 3 bases at J, with 12 bases between the two ends. CDR3 loop: CASSPGRGNYEQYF. The CDR3 DNA follows: TGTGCCAGCTCACCCGGTCGGGGAAACTACGAGCAGTACTTC.

Worth noting for this clone: Within the sample, other DNA sequences also encode this same CDR3. The chain joins TRBV15 to TRBJ2-7; 9 nucleotides line up with TRBD2. The CDR3 is 15 residues long. The V segment lost 1 base and the J segment 2 bases; nucleotides outside the gene matches: 3. CDR1 is LNHNV and CDR2 is YYDKDF in the germline V gene (reference sequence). In DNA form, the CDR3 reads TGTGCCACCAGCAGAGGACTAGCGGTGACCTACGAGCAGTACTTC. Protein sequence: CATSRGLAVTYEQYF.

Concerning this clone: This CDR3 is also generated by other DNA sequences in the sample. The J gene is TRBJ1-1, the V gene TRBV19, with TRBD1 matching over 7 bases. The CDR3 is made up of 12 amino acids. Germline CDR1 is LNHDA and CDR2 is SQIVND (reference sequence). The J segment lost 4 bases and the V segment lost 5 bases, leaving 1 base of the junction unmatched. This chain's CDR3 is CASSPGGTEAFF. For the CDR3, the DNA is TGTGCCAGTAGTCCAGGGGGCACTGAAGCTTTCTTT.

V is TRBV11-3 and J is TRBJ2-7; D ambiguous. The CDR3 spans 13 residues. Between the trimmed V and J ends, which lost 0 bases and 5 bases, there was a span of 8 bases. Germline-derived CDR1 and CDR2 are SGHNT and YENEEA. The CDR3 DNA reads as TGTGCCAGCAGCTTAGACATCCTGAACGAGCAGTACTTC. This gives the protein CASSLDILNEQYF.

This chain uses TRBV13 with TRBJ1-1, with 7 bases identical to TRBD1. The V and J ends lost 2 bases and 4 bases, in that order; junction bases with no gene match: 16. The CDR3 is 18 amino acids. Germline CDR1 reads PRHDT; CDR2 reads FYEKMQ (reference sequence). This CDR3 is CASSLKLGGNLWGTEAFF. The CDR3 DNA follows: TGTGCCAGCAGCTTAAAGCTAGGGGGCAACTTGTGGGGCACTGAAGCTTTCTTT.

CDR3 sequence: CSAGQGAIETQYF. The DNA of the CDR3 is TGCAGCGCCGGACAGGGGGCGATTGAGACCCAGTACTTC. The chain combines TRBV29-1 with TRBJ2-5, with 11 bases identical to TRBD1. CDR1 SQVTM and CDR2 ANQGSEA come from the germline V gene. This CDR3 contains 13 residues. V was pared by 7 bases and J by 5 bases, with 6 bases of the junction left unmatched.

This chain joins TRBV5-1 and TRBJ1-2; TRBD1 agrees at 8 bases. The V gene end was trimmed by 4 bases and the J gene end by 0 bases; junction bases not matched to a gene: 5. This CDR3 region has 15 residues. In germline, CDR1 is SGHRS, CDR2 YFSETQ. The CDR3, as DNA: TGCGCCAGCAGCCCAGGGGGCCCATCTAACTATGGCTACACCTTC. Translated, it gives CASSPGGPSNYGYTF.

The chain joins TRBV30 to TRBJ1-5; 8 bases fit TRBD1. The CDR3 covers 15 residues. The V and J ends lost 5 bases and 2 bases, in that order; junction bases with no gene match: 8. Germline CDR1 reads GTSNPN; CDR2 reads SVGIG (reference sequence). The CDR3 reads CAWGQGGLGNQPQHF. In DNA form, the CDR3 reads TGTGCCTGGGGACAGGGAGGACTAGGCAATCAGCCCCAGCATTTT.

The chain carries TRBV5-1 and TRBJ2-3; D call uncertain. The V end lost 4 bases, the J end lost 2 bases, and 8 bases lay between the germline ends. Per germline, CDR1 SGHRS and CDR2 YFSETQ. This CDR3 contains 13 residues. CDR3 nucleotides: TGCGCCAGCAGCAGGCAGTACACAGATACGCAGTATTTT. Its translation: CASSRQYTDTQYF. Using reference TRBV5-1 and TRBJ2-3 for the parts outside the CDR3, the full variable domain is KAGVTQTPRYLIKTRGQQVTLSCSPISGHRSVSWYQQTPGQGLQFLFEYFSETQRNKGNFPGRFSGRQFSNSRSEMNVSTLELGDSALYLCASSRQYTDTQYFGPGTRLTVL.

The J gene is TRBJ2-7, the V gene TRBV7-2; 10 bases fit TRBD1. Germline V CDR1 and CDR2: SGHTA, FQGNSA. The length of the CDR3 is 17 residues. V shed 2 bases and J 0 bases; nucleotides not matched to a gene: 7. Written as DNA, the CDR3 is TGTGCCAGCAGCTTACGCCAGACAGGGGGCGGCTCCTACGAGCAGTACTTC. Translated: CASSLRQTGGGSYEQYF.

Comments on this clone: The sample carries other DNA sequences with the same CDR3. The V and J genes are TRBV5-1 and TRBJ2-3; unclear D gene. V lost 1 base and J lost 0, with 9 bases in between. The CDR3 covers 15 residues. The germline gives CDR1 SGHRS, CDR2 YFSETQ. The DNA for the CDR3 is TGCGCCAGCAGCTTGAACGGTGCTAGCACAGATACGCAGTATTTT. Its protein product is CASSLNGASTDTQYF.

This clone has just one count. The V and J genes are TRBV7-9 and TRBJ1-2; D is uncertain. Trimming left V 2 bases short and J 5 bases short, with 15 bases between. Germline CDR1 SEHNR, CDR2 FQNEAQ (reference sequence). This CDR3 is 15 amino acids long. CDR3 residues: CASSLSQTEGYGYTF. The CDR3 DNA reads as TGTGCCAGCAGCTTATCTCAAACAGAGGGATATGGCTACACCTTC.

About this clone: Different DNA sequences within this sample yield the same CDR3. The CDR3 sequence is CSVELAGGTDTQYF. As DNA, the CDR3 is TGCAGCGTTGAACTAGCGGGGGGCACAGATACGCAGTATTTT. The rearrangement uses TRBV29-1 and TRBJ2-3; 10 positions agree with TRBD2. This CDR3 comprises 14 residues. The V gene's germline CDR1 is SQVTM and CDR2 ANQGSEA. With V trimmed by 2 bases and J by 1 base, 0 bases remained unmatched.

The genes are TRBV4-3 and TRBJ1-4; weak D call: TRBD1 (6 bases). V was shortened by 0 bases and J by 14 bases, with 16 bases between the two germline ends. Germline V gene lookup returns CDR1 LGHNA and CDR2 YSLEER. This CDR3 has 14 residues. The CDR3 bases are TGCGCCAGCAGCCAAGACGAAGGGGGAAGGGGGCTGTTTTTT. Its translation: CASSQDEGGRGLFF.